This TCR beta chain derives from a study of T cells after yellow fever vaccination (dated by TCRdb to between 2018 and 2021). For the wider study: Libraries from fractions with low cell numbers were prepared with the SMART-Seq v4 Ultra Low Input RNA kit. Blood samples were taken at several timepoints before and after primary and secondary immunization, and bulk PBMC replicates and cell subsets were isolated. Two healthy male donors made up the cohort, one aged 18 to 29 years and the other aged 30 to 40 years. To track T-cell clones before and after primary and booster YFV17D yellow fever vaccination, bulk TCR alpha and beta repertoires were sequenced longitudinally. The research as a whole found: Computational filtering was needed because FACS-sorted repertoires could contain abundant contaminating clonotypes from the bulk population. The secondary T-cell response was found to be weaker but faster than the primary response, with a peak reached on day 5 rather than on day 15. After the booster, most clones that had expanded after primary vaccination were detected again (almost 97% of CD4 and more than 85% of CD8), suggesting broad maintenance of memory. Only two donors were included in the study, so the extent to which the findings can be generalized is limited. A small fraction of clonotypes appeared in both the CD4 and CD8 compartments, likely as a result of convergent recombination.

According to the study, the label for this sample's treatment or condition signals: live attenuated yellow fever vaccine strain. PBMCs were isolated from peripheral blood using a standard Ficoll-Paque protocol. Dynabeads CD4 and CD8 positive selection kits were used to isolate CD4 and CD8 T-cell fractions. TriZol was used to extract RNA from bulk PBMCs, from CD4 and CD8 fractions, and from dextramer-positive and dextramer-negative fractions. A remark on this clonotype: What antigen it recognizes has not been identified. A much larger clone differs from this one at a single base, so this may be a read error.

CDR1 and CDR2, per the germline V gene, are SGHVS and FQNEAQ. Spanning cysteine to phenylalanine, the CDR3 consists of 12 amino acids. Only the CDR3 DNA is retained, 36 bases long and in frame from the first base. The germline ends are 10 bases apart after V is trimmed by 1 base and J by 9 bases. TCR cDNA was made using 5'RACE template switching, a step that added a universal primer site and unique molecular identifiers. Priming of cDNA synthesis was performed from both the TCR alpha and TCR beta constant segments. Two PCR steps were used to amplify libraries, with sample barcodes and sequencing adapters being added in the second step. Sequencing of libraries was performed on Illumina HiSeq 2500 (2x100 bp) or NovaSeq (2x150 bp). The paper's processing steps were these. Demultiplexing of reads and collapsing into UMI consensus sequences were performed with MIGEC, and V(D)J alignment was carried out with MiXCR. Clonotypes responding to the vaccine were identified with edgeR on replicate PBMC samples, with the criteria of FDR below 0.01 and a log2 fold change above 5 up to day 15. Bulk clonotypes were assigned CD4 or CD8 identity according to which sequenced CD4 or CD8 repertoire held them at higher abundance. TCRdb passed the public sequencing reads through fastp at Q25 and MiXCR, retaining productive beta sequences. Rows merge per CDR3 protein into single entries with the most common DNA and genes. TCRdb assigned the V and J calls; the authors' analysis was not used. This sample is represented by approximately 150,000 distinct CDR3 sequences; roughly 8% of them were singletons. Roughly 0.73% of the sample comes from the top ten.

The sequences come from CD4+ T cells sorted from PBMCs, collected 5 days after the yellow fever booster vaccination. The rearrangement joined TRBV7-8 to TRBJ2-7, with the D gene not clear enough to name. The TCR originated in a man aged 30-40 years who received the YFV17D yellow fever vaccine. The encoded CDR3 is CASSLVGIGQYF. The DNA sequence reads TGTGCCAGCAGCTTAGTTGGCATCGGGCAGTACTTC.